These 6 T cell receptor beta chains were sequenced from one sample in a study of somatic mutations in cytotoxic T cells in rheumatoid arthritis. Sequencing used immunoSEQ multiplex PCR; TCRdb keeps in-frame clones, though not all of them. This repertoire shows around 16,000 clones, about 80% found once; its top ten account for approximately 10%. The sequenced material came from CD8+ T cells sorted from blood. The source of these receptors is an adult with rheumatoid arthritis.

This clone was seen a handful of times. The rearrangement links TRBV4-1 to TRBJ2-2, with D unresolved. This CDR3 has 13 residues. CDR1 and CDR2 from the germline V gene are MGHRA and YSYEKL. Trimming shortened V by 2 bases and J by 2 bases, and 3 bases separated the two germline ends. CDR3 nucleotide sequence: TGCGCCAGCAGCCAAAGAAACACCGGGGAGCTGTTTTTT. Translated: CASSQRNTGELFF.

This chain joins TRBV15 and TRBJ1-4; TRBD1 agrees at 9 bases. Trimming cost V 3 bases and J 6 bases; bases outside gene matches: 8. The CDR3 spans 16 residues. Per the germline V gene, CDR1 is LNHNV and CDR2 is YYDKDF (reference sequence). The CDR3 region is CATSSFTGTGYEKLFF. CDR3 bases: TGTGCCACCAGCAGCTTTACCGGGACAGGGTATGAAAAACTGTTTTTT.

The CDR3 DNA is TGTGCCAGCAGCCAAGGGGACAAGAACACCGGGGAGCTGTTTTTT. Amino acids: CASSQGDKNTGELFF. This rearrangement joins TRBV4-2 to TRBJ2-2; TRBD1 is a possible D gene (6 bases). Germline assignment: CDR1 LGHNA and CDR2 YNFKEQ. V was cut by 1 base and J by 1 base, with 7 bases left in between. CDR3 length equals 15 residues.

The chain has TRBV28 and TRBJ2-5, with D possibly called TRBD1 or TRBD2 (5 bases each). Between the trimmed V and J ends, which lost 0 bases and 5 bases, there was a span of 10 bases. CDR1 MDHEN and CDR2 SYDVKM come from the germline V gene. The CDR3 extends over 14 amino acids. CDR3 protein: CASSLWQGGETQYF. Here the CDR3 DNA reads TGTGCCAGCAGTTTATGGCAGGGCGGGGAGACCCAGTACTTC.

For the CDR3, the DNA is TGTGCCAGTTACGCAGGGCCCAATGAGCAGTTCTTC. Its protein product is CASYAGPNEQFF. The chain has TRBV19 and TRBJ2-1; tentatively, D is TRBD1 (5 bases). In germline, CDR1 is LNHDA, CDR2 SQIVND (reference sequence). V lost 8 bases and J 6 bases, leaving 11 bases between the germline ends. The CDR3 totals 12 residues.

This chain links TRBV6-4 with TRBJ1-6; 12 bases fit TRBD1. J gave up 9 bases and V 3 bases, and 0 bases lay outside the gene matches. The germline V gene has CDR1 MRHNA and CDR2 SNTAGT. The CDR3 spans 14 residues. CDR3 sequence: CASSEGQGASPLHF. The CDR3 bases are TGTGCCAGCAGTGAGGGACAGGGGGCTTCACCCCTCCACTTT.